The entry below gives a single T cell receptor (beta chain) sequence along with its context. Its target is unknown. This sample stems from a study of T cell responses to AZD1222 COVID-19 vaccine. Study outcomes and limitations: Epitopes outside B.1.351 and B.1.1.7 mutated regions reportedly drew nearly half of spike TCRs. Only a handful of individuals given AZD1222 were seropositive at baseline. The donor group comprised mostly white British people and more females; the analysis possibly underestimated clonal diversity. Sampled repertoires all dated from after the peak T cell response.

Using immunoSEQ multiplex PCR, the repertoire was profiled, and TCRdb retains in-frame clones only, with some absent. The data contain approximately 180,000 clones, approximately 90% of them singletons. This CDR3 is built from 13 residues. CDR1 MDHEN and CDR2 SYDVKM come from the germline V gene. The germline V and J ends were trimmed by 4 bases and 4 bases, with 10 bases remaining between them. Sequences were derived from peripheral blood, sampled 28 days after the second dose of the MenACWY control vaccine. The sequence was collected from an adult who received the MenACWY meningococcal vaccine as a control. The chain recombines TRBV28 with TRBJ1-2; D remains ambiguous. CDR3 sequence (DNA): TGTGCCAGCAGTTACCTGGGAGGCTATGGCTACACCTTC. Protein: CASSYLGGYGYTF.